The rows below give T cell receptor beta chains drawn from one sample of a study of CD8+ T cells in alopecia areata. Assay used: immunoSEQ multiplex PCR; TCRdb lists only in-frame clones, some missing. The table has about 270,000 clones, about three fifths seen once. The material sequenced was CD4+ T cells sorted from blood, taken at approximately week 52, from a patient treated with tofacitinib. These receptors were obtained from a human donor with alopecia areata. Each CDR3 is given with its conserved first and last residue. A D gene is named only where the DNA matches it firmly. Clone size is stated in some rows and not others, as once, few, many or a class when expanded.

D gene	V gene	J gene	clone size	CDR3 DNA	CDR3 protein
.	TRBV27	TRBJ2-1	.	TGTGCCAGCAGTCCGCGGGACTCTCGGTACAATGAGCAGTTCTTC	CASSPRDSRYNEQFF
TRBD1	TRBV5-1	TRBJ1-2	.	TGCGCCAGCAGCGATACAGGGGGCAACTATGGCTACACCTTC	CASSDTGGNYGYTF
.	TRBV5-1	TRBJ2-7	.	TGCGCCAGCAGCTTGGACCCGAGCTCCTACGAGCAGTACTTC	CASSLDPSSYEQYF
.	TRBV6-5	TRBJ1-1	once	TGTGCCAGCGCATGGGATCAAGGCACTGAAGCTTTCTTT	CASAWDQGTEAFF
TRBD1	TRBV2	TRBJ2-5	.	TGTGCCAGCAGTGAAGCGCTAGCAGGGGGAGAGACCCAGTACTTC	CASSEALAGGETQYF
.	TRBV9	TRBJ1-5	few	TGTGCCAGCAGCGTAGAGGCAGTCAATCAGCCCCAGCATTTT	CASSVEAVNQPQHF
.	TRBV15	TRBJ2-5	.	TGTGCCACCAGCCCCGGTAGGAGAGGACGAGAGACCCAGTACTTC	CATSPGRRGRETQYF
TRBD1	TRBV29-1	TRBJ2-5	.	TGCAGCGTTGAAGGGGAGAGGGGGCTCCGCCAAGAGACCCAGTACTTC	CSVEGERGLRQETQYF
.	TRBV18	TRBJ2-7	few	TGTGCCAGCTCACCTCCGGGATCCTACGAGCAGTACTTC	CASSPPGSYEQYF
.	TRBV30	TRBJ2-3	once	TGTGCCTGGAGTGTACCCGATCGAGACACAGATACGCAGTATTTT	CAWSVPDRDTDTQYF
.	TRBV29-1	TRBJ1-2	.	TGCAGCGTTGAAGATCCCGGCAGTGGTGGCTACACCTTC	CSVEDPGSGGYTF
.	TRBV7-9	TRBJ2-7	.	TGTGCCAGCACCCGGACTCCTGAAAGTTACGAGCAGTACTTC	CASTRTPESYEQYF
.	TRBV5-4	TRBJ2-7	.	TGTGCCAGCAGCACCCCCAAGGGGGAGCAGTACTTC	CASSTPKGEQYF
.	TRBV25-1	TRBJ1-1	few	TGTGCCAGCAGTGTCCGCCAGGGGTTCACTGAAGCTTTCTTT	CASSVRQGFTEAFF
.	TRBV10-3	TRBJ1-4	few	TGTGCCATCAGTCCAGGGGAAAAACTGTTTTTT	CAISPGEKLFF
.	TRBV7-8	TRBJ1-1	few	TGTGCCAGCAGCTTATTTAAGGGCATGAACACTGAAGCTTTCTTT	CASSLFKGMNTEAFF
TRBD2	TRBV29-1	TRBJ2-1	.	TGCAGCGAAGTGGGACTAGCGGGGGCGGTCAATGAGCAGTTCTTC	CSEVGLAGAVNEQFF
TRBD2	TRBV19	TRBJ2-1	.	TGTGCCAGTAGGCGAGCGGGGAGCCGCTTCGATGAGCAGTTCTTC	CASRRAGSRFDEQFF
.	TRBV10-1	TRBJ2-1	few	TGCGCCAGCGGAGACAACTACAATGAGCAGTTCTTC	CASGDNYNEQFF
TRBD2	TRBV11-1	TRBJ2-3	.	TGTGCCAGCAGCTTACCTCTAGCGGGGGCGGAAGATACGCAGTATTTT	CASSLPLAGAEDTQYF
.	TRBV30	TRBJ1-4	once	TGTGCCTGGACCACGGGCGAAAAACTGTTTTTT	CAWTTGEKLFF
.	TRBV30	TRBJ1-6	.	TGTGCCTGCCCAATTCCACGACACTCGAGCTCCTATAATTCACCCCTCCACTTT	CACPIPRHSSSYNSPLHF
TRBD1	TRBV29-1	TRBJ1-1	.	TGCAGCGTTGGCCACAGGGGGCAAACTGAAGCTTTCTTT	CSVGHRGQTEAFF
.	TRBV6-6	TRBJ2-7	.	TGTGCCAGCAGTTACTCGTCATCCGCCGGGCAGTACTTC	CASSYSSSAGQYF
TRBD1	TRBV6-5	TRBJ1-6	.	TGTGCCAGCAGTTACTCGCGGGACAGCCTTAATTCACCCCTCCACTTT	CASSYSRDSLNSPLHF
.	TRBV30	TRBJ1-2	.	TGTGCCTGGAGTCAACACCCGTTAGGATATGGCTACACCTTC	CAWSQHPLGYGYTF
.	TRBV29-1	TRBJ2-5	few	TGCAGCGTTCTGTCAAGGTCTTGGGAGACCCAGTACTTC	CSVLSRSWETQYF